This note documents a single TCR beta chain sequence. Authors' processing steps: Amplifying reference gene primers gave estimates of nucleated cell counts. The assay was immunoSEQ multiplex PCR, and TCRdb's table has in-frame clones only and misses some. V and J calls and clone size come straight from that table; D and trimming were deduced from the DNA. The sample records under 150,000 clones, around 88% being singletons. These data belong to a study of blood T cell repertoires in COVID-19. About the study: The origin of the acute and convalescent COVID-19 samples was the United States, Italy and Spain. The cDNA or gDNA used as material had been derived from T cells, B-cell-depleted T cells, or PBMCs.

V lost 4 bases to trimming and J lost 2 bases; unmatched junction nucleotides: 6. The CDR3 has 16 amino acids. Germline CDR1 SGHRS, CDR2 YFSETQ. The sample comprised peripheral blood. This rearrangement joins TRBV5-1 to TRBJ2-2; 9 bases are shared with TRBD2. The TCR sequence derives from a human donor in a cohort sampled during active COVID-19. CDR3 coding DNA: TGCGCCAGCAGCCCGTCTAGCGGGATAAACACCGGGGAGCTGTTTTTT. Protein: CASSPSSGINTGELFF.